Presented here are 27 T cell receptor beta chains from one specimen sequenced in a study of spatial heterogeneity in lung cancer. Their antigens remain unidentified. Indicated time point: sample taken at primary tumor resection. TCRdb re-analysed the 5' RACE reads in MiXCR, keeping a single row per CDR3 protein. The sample lists about 9,500 distinct CDR3 sequences; 8% to 10% were seen once. Study results and caveats: Expanded intratumoral alpha and beta TCR counts tracked tumor mutation counts.

The source was lung tumor tissue, collected at surgery. The receptors were sampled from a female donor with early-stage non-small cell lung cancer.

This clonotype appeared many times. J is TRBJ2-2 and V is TRBV9, with 7 bases matching TRBD1. Germline trimming cut 3 bases from V and 7 bases from J; bases unmatched to any gene: 15. The CDR3 has 17 amino acids. CDR1 SGDLS and CDR2 YYNGEE come from the germline V gene. The chain's CDR3 is CASSETGAPVGVGELFF. In nucleotides, the CDR3 is TGTGCCAGCAGCGAAACAGGGGCGCCTGTCGGGGTCGGGGAGCTGTTTTTT.

This clonotype was recorded at least ten times. The chain carries TRBV7-9 and TRBJ1-5; TRBD1 might be the D (5 bases). Germline lookup yields CDR1 SEHNR and CDR2 FQNEAQ (reference sequence). The length of the CDR3 is 17 residues. V was shortened by 5 bases and J by 2 bases, with 19 bases between the two germline ends. Written as DNA, the CDR3 is TGTGCCAGCAGCATATCTTGCAGGGATTGTGGCAATCAGCCCCAGCATTTT. Encoded protein: CASSISCRDCGNQPQHF.

This clonotype showed up many times. The rearrangement joins TRBV6-1 to TRBJ2-1; 12 bases line up with TRBD1. Germline V gene lookup returns CDR1 MNHNS and CDR2 SASEGT. The CDR3 is 14 residues long. The V and J ends lost 8 bases and 10 bases, in that order; junction bases with no gene match: 9. The CDR3 loop is CASRRGQGAWEQFF. For the CDR3, the DNA is TGTGCCAGCCGGAGGGGACAGGGGGCTTGGGAGCAGTTCTTC.

This clonotype was counted ten times or more. J is TRBJ2-3 and V is TRBV4-3, with 8 bases matching TRBD1. The germline gives CDR1 LGHNA, CDR2 YSLEER. This CDR3 region has 16 residues. Trimming at V came to 2 bases and at J to 5 bases, leaving 9 bases not matched to a gene. CDR3 amino acids: CASSQRPDRAGDTQYF. The CDR3 region has the DNA TGCGCCAGCAGCCAAAGACCGGACAGGGCCGGAGATACGCAGTATTTT.

This clonotype was seen a handful of times. The J gene is TRBJ1-5, the V gene TRBV7-6; 7 bases are shared with TRBD1. This CDR3 contains 15 residues. The V gene end was trimmed by 1 base and the J gene end by 2 bases; junction bases not matched to a gene: 2. Germline lookup yields CDR1 SGHVS and CDR2 FNYEAQ. CDR3 loop: CASSLEQGRNQPQHF. The DNA of the CDR3 is TGTGCCAGCAGCTTAGAACAGGGGCGCAATCAGCCCCAGCATTTT.

This clonotype was picked up many times. This chain uses TRBV6-6 with TRBJ2-7, with a weak D call TRBD1 (5 bases). The V and J ends lost 4 bases and 3 bases respectively, with 7 bases between them. Germline CDR1 is MNHNY and CDR2 is SVGAGI (reference sequence). This CDR3 is 12 amino acids long. CDR3 region: CASSLTVYEQYF. In DNA form, the CDR3 reads TGTGCCAGCAGTTTGACAGTCTACGAGCAGTACTTC.

There are a few counts of this clonotype. This rearrangement joins TRBV5-6 to TRBJ2-2, with 11 positions matching TRBD1. The CDR3 has 18 amino acids. J gave up 1 base and V 2 bases, and 7 bases lay outside the gene matches. The germline V gene encodes CDR1 SGHDT and CDR2 YYEEEE. DNA of the CDR3: TGTGCCAGCAGCTTCGGACAGGGGGCAAGGAAGAACACCGGGGAGCTGTTTTTT. Its protein product is CASSFGQGARKNTGELFF.

This clonotype was detected many times. The chain couples TRBV29-1 to TRBJ2-2; no clear D gene. Between the trimmed V and J ends, which lost 4 bases and 2 bases, there was a span of 14 bases. CDR1 SQVTM and CDR2 ANQGSEA come from the germline V gene. There are 15 residues in the CDR3. The CDR3 is CSVVRSSVNTGELFF. The CDR3 bases are TGCAGCGTTGTTCGGTCCAGCGTTAACACCGGGGAGCTGTTTTTT.

This clonotype is labeled as medium-sized. The chain links TRBV20-1 to TRBJ1-1; 8 bases fit TRBD1. Per the germline V gene, CDR1 is DFQATT and CDR2 is SNEGSKA (reference sequence). This CDR3 has 18 residues. V gave up 0 bases and J gave up 5 bases; unmatched junction bases: 17. DNA for the CDR3: TGCAGTGCTAGAGATCGTATAGCCAGGACAGGGTTCTATACTGAAGCTTTCTTT. This codes for CSARDRIARTGFYTEAFF.

This clonotype was seen at least ten times. V is TRBV7-3 and J is TRBJ2-2; no reliable D call. Trimming took 6 bases from V and 3 from J, leaving 11 bases between them. Germline V gives CDR1 SGHTA, CDR2 FQGTGA. The CDR3 consists of 14 residues. The CDR3 spells CASSSLSDTGELFF. CDR3 in DNA: TGTGCCAGCAGTTCCCTCTCGGACACCGGGGAGCTGTTTTTT.

The rearrangement joins TRBV3-1 to TRBJ2-7, with D tentatively TRBD2 (6 bases). Trimming shortened V by 0 bases and J by 4 bases, and 19 bases separated the two germline ends. This CDR3 is built from 17 residues. Germline V gives CDR1 LGHDT, CDR2 YNNKEL (reference sequence). CDR3 coding DNA: TGTGCCAGCAGCCAAGAAGGGAGGTGGGGAAAGAGGTACGAGCAGTACTTC. It translates to CASSQEGRWGKRYEQYF.

V and J are TRBV29-1 and TRBJ2-5; D uncertain. There are 13 residues in the CDR3. CDR1 is SQVTM, CDR2 ANQGSEA, per germline. V lost 2 bases, J lost 2 bases, and 9 bases lay in between. CDR3 sequence (DNA): TGCAGCGTTGAAATCCCGATTCAAGAGACCCAGTACTTC. Encoded protein: CSVEIPIQETQYF.

The rearrangement joins TRBV28 to TRBJ2-7, with D perhaps TRBD1 or TRBD2 (7 bases each). V lost 8 bases, J lost 1 base, and 18 bases lay in between. Germline CDR1 reads MDHEN; CDR2 reads SYDVKM. This CDR3 has 15 residues. CDR3 nucleotide sequence: TGTGCCAGCTTGGGGAGGGACAGCGGATCCTACGAGCAGTACTTC. This encodes CASLGRDSGSYEQYF.

This clonotype was seen repeatedly, ten times or more. The V call is TRBV20-1, the J call TRBJ2-5; D unresolved. Germline values: CDR1 DFQATT, CDR2 SNEGSKA (reference sequence). This CDR3 has 13 amino acids. Trimming took off 1 base at V and 4 bases at J, with 10 bases between the two ends. CDR3 amino acids: CSARVVRRETQYF. The CDR3 region has the DNA TGCAGTGCTAGAGTGGTCAGGAGAGAGACCCAGTACTTC.

This clonotype was observed a few times. V gene TRBV10-3 combines with J gene TRBJ1-1; TRBD1 agrees at 10 bases. Germline values: CDR1 ENHRY, CDR2 SYGVKD. The CDR3 contains 14 residues. The junction had 2 bases not matched to a gene; V was cut back by 6 bases and J by 1 base. CDR3 DNA: TGTGCCATCAGGGGGACAGGGGCGAACACTGAAGCTTTCTTT. This encodes CAIRGTGANTEAFF.

This clonotype was found a few times. V gene TRBV4-1 combines with J gene TRBJ1-2; 7 nucleotides match TRBD1. Germline CDR1 is MGHRA and CDR2 is YSYEKL. The V segment lost 4 bases and the J segment 6 bases; nucleotides outside the gene matches: 8. The CDR3 extends over 14 amino acids. The CDR3 coding sequence is TGCGCCAGCAGCCCGACAGGGACAAAGCATGGCTACACCTTC. It yields the protein CASSPTGTKHGYTF.

This clonotype showed up many times. The CDR3 DNA reads as TGTGCCAGCAGCATGACGGGTAGCTCCTACGAGCAGTACTTC. It yields the protein CASSMTGSSYEQYF. The chain is built from TRBV28 and TRBJ2-7; the D is unclear. Germline CDR1 reads MDHEN; CDR2 reads SYDVKM. V dropped 6 bases and J dropped 0 bases, with 12 bases sitting between them. This CDR3 is built from 14 residues.

This clonotype was seen more than once but under ten times. The chain joins TRBV20-1 to TRBJ1-5, with D maybe TRBD1 (5 bases). Germline-derived CDR1 and CDR2 are DFQATT and SNEGSKA (reference sequence). This CDR3 comprises 14 residues. The V end was cut by 5 bases, the J end by 2 bases, with 13 bases between. CDR3 protein: CSAVFQGGNQPQHF. DNA of the CDR3: TGCAGTGCTGTATTTCAGGGAGGCAATCAGCCCCAGCATTTT.

This clonotype was observed at least ten times. In DNA form, the CDR3 reads TGTGCCAGCAGCTCTGACGGAATCTATGGCTACACCTTC. It translates to CASSSDGIYGYTF. The chain couples TRBV9 to TRBJ1-2, with D uncertain. In germline, CDR1 is SGDLS, CDR2 YYNGEE. V was trimmed by 4 bases and J by 4 bases, leaving 11 bases between them. The CDR3 contains 13 residues.

The rearrangement uses TRBV27 and TRBJ2-2; D gene uncertain. Trimming shortened V by 5 bases and J by 4 bases, and 14 bases separated the two germline ends. The germline V gene has CDR1 MNHEY and CDR2 SMNVEV (reference sequence). The CDR3 has 15 amino acids. The CDR3 reads CASSITPTGTGELFF. CDR3 DNA sequence: TGTGCCAGCAGTATAACCCCGACGGGCACCGGGGAGCTGTTTTTT.

This clonotype is medium-sized (0.01 to 0.1%) in the sample. This CDR3 reads CASSLVGGLGNQPQHF. As DNA, the CDR3 is TGTGCCAGCAGCTTAGTTGGGGGGCTTGGGAATCAGCCCCAGCATTTT. This chain joins TRBV7-2 and TRBJ1-5; possibly TRBD1 for D (6 bases). The germline V and J ends were trimmed by 1 base and 4 bases, with 14 bases remaining between them. The germline V gene encodes CDR1 SGHTA and CDR2 FQGNSA. This CDR3 has 16 amino acids.

This clonotype was detected a few times. The chain has TRBV7-3 and TRBJ1-6, with a possible D match to TRBD1 (5 bases). The V and J ends lost 2 bases and 8 bases respectively, with 10 bases between them. CDR3 length: 14 amino acids. Per the germline V gene, CDR1 is SGHTA and CDR2 is FQGTGA. The CDR3 region is CASSLHGGDSPLHF. The CDR3 DNA follows: TGTGCCAGCAGCTTACACGGGGGTGATTCACCCCTCCACTTT.

In this sample, this clonotype turned up a few times. V gene TRBV13 combines with J gene TRBJ1-3; D is perhaps TRBD1 (6 bases). The CDR3 extends over 14 amino acids. CDR1 and CDR2 (germline): PRHDT, FYEKMQ (reference sequence). V lost 6 bases and J lost 0, with 9 bases in between. The CDR3 bases are TGTGCCAGCAGGGACAGCAACTCTGGAAACACCATATATTTT. This translates into CASRDSNSGNTIYF.

This clonotype was detected many times. The chain joins TRBV6-6 to TRBJ2-7; D possibly uses TRBD1 or TRBD2 (5 bases each). Looked up from germline, CDR1 is MNHNY and CDR2 is SVGAGI (reference sequence). The CDR3 sequence is 14 residues long. V shed 4 bases and J shed 2 bases, with 12 bases lying between them. CDR3 protein: CASSSQGVTYEQYF. Written as DNA, the CDR3 is TGTGCCAGCAGTTCCCAGGGAGTAACCTACGAGCAGTACTTC.

This chain links TRBV4-2 with TRBJ2-7, with D perhaps TRBD2 (6 bases). CDR3 length: 13 residues. The V and J ends lost 4 bases and 2 bases respectively, with 9 bases between them. Germline CDR1 and CDR2: LGHNA and YNFKEQ. In nucleotides, the CDR3 is TGTGCCAGCAGCCCGGGAGTCCCCTACGAGCAGTACTTC. It translates to CASSPGVPYEQYF.

The chain couples TRBV10-2 to TRBJ2-2; 11 bases agree with TRBD2. The CDR3 has 17 residues. V gave up 9 bases and J gave up 2 bases; unmatched junction bases: 11. The germline CDR1 and CDR2 sequences are WSHSY and SAAADI. Here the CDR3 DNA reads TGCGCCAGTCATTTCCGACTAGCGGGGCCAAACACCGGGGAGCTGTTTTTT. Its translation is CASHFRLAGPNTGELFF.

This chain joins TRBV3-1 and TRBJ2-2; the D is unclear. Per germline, CDR1 LGHDT and CDR2 YNNKEL (reference sequence). Trimming removed 1 base at V and 7 bases at J, with 7 bases between. There are 13 residues in the CDR3. CDR3 sequence: CASSQVWVGELFF. Here the CDR3 DNA reads TGTGCCAGCAGCCAAGTTTGGGTCGGGGAGCTGTTTTTT.